These T cell receptor beta chains were read from a single sample in a study of breast tumors, draining lymph nodes, adjacent tissues. Using its own MiXCR run on the multiplex PCR reads, TCRdb lists one record per CDR3 protein. The data contain over 250,000 distinct CDR3 sequences, around 30% of them seen just once; the ten biggest clones take up over 0.95%. Sequencing was carried out using axillary lymph node tissue. The receptors were sampled from a female donor with breast cancer. Some clones in this sample may be carry-over from other donors' samples. Both conserved end residues are part of each CDR3. Fields, in order: V gene, D gene, J gene, clone size, CDR3 protein, CDR3 DNA. A D gene is named only where the DNA matches it firmly. Clone size appears in some rows only: once, few, many, or a class for an expanded clone.

V gene: TRBV20-1
D gene: NA
J gene: TRBJ2-3
clone size: many
CDR3 protein: CSGEGGGYTDTQYF
CDR3 DNA: TGCAGTGGAGAAGGGGGAGGGTACACAGATACGCAGTATTTT

V gene: TRBV20-1
D gene: NA
J gene: TRBJ2-7
clone size: few
CDR3 protein: CSARDTSSYAQYF
CDR3 DNA: TGCAGTGCAAGAGACACGAGCTCCTACGCGCAGTACTTC

V gene: TRBV12-3/TRBV12-4
D gene: TRBD1
J gene: TRBJ2-1
clone size: NA
CDR3 protein: CASSDRGTGSNEQFF
CDR3 DNA: TGTGCCAGCAGCGACCGAGGGACAGGTTCAAATGAGCAGTTCTTC

V gene: TRBV7-2
D gene: NA
J gene: TRBJ2-1
clone size: many
CDR3 protein: CASSRGYNEQFF
CDR3 DNA: TGTGCCAGCTCCAGGGGCTACAATGAGCAGTTCTTC

V gene: TRBV25-1
D gene: TRBD1
J gene: TRBJ1-1
clone size: few
CDR3 protein: CANTGQGRTEAFF
CDR3 DNA: TGTGCCAACACCGGACAGGGGCGCACTGAAGCTTTCTTT

V gene: TRBV5-6
D gene: TRBD1
J gene: TRBJ1-2
clone size: NA
CDR3 protein: CASSTGTAYGYTF
CDR3 DNA: TGTGCCAGCAGCACGGGGACAGCCTATGGCTACACCTTC

V gene: TRBV20-1
D gene: NA
J gene: TRBJ1-1
clone size: NA
CDR3 protein: CSARDNAEAFF
CDR3 DNA: TGCAGTGCTAGAGACAACGCTGAAGCTTTCTTT

V gene: TRBV7-3
D gene: TRBD1
J gene: TRBJ2-3
clone size: many
CDR3 protein: CASSLTGQGTDTQYF
CDR3 DNA: TGTGCCAGCAGCTTAACAGGACAGGGGACAGATACGCAGTATTTT

V gene: TRBV29-1
D gene: NA
J gene: TRBJ1-1
clone size: few
CDR3 protein: CSVEGSRTEAFF
CDR3 DNA: TGCAGCGTTGAGGGATCCAGGACTGAAGCTTTCTTT

V gene: TRBV6-5
D gene: NA
J gene: TRBJ2-2
clone size: NA
CDR3 protein: CASSWGVRVWELFF
CDR3 DNA: TGTGCCAGCAGTTGGGGGGTCCGAGTCTGGGAGCTGTTTTTT

V gene: TRBV28
D gene: NA
J gene: TRBJ2-1
clone size: few
CDR3 protein: CASSLPYNEQFF
CDR3 DNA: TGTGCCAGCAGTCTACCCTACAATGAGCAGTTCTTC

V gene: TRBV20-1
D gene: NA
J gene: TRBJ2-7
clone size: many
CDR3 protein: CSGGISRATIYEQYF
CDR3 DNA: TGCAGTGGGGGAATTTCCAGGGCTACGATCTACGAGCAGTACTTC

V gene: TRBV12-3/TRBV12-4
D gene: TRBD1
J gene: TRBJ1-1
clone size: few
CDR3 protein: CAGGKTGTNTEAFF
CDR3 DNA: TGTGCCGGGGGAAAGACAGGGACGAACACTGAAGCTTTCTTT

V gene: TRBV2
D gene: NA
J gene: TRBJ2-3
clone size: NA
CDR3 protein: CASSGKRDGVTDTQYF
CDR3 DNA: TGTGCCAGCAGTGGCAAAAGGGACGGGGTCACAGATACGCAGTATTTT

V gene: TRBV5-1
D gene: TRBD1
J gene: TRBJ1-2
clone size: many
CDR3 protein: CASSLAPLTGGNYGYTF
CDR3 DNA: TGCGCCAGCAGCTTGGCTCCCTTGACAGGGGGTAACTATGGCTACACCTTC

V gene: TRBV7-9
D gene: NA
J gene: TRBJ2-2
clone size: NA
CDR3 protein: CASSLQVRGVELFF
CDR3 DNA: TGTGCCAGCAGCTTACAGGTCAGGGGAGTGGAGCTGTTTTTT

V gene: TRBV20-1
D gene: TRBD2
J gene: TRBJ2-3
clone size: many
CDR3 protein: CSARGLVITDTQYF
CDR3 DNA: TGCAGTGCTAGGGGACTAGTTATCACAGATACGCAGTATTTT

V gene: TRBV2
D gene: NA
J gene: TRBJ2-2
clone size: many
CDR3 protein: CASSSVPHNTGELFF
CDR3 DNA: TGTGCCAGCAGTTCCGTACCCCATAACACCGGGGAGCTGTTTTTT

V gene: TRBV6-1
D gene: TRBD2
J gene: TRBJ2-2
clone size: NA
CDR3 protein: CASSEKTSGRSGELFF
CDR3 DNA: TGTGCCAGCAGTGAAAAGACTAGCGGGAGGTCCGGGGAGCTGTTTTTT

V gene: TRBV4-1
D gene: NA
J gene: TRBJ2-1
clone size: NA
CDR3 protein: CASSQVGGARENNEQFF
CDR3 DNA: TGCGCCAGCAGCCAAGTTGGGGGAGCGAGGGAAAACAATGAGCAGTTCTTC

V gene: TRBV29-1
D gene: NA
J gene: TRBJ2-5
clone size: NA
CDR3 protein: CRADGETQYF
CDR3 DNA: TGCAGGGCGGACGGGGAGACCCAGTACTTC

V gene: TRBV11-2
D gene: NA
J gene: TRBJ2-7
clone size: NA
CDR3 protein: CAWGETYEQYF
CDR3 DNA: TGTGCCTGGGGGGAGACCTACGAGCAGTACTTC

V gene: TRBV9
D gene: NA
J gene: TRBJ2-3
clone size: many
CDR3 protein: CASSVHGSQRSTDTQYF
CDR3 DNA: TGTGCCAGCAGCGTCCACGGATCTCAGCGGAGCACAGATACGCAGTATTTT

V gene: TRBV6-1
D gene: NA
J gene: TRBJ2-7
clone size: many
CDR3 protein: CASSEGGRTEQYF
CDR3 DNA: TGTGCCAGCAGTGAAGGGGGACGGACTGAGCAGTACTTC

V gene: TRBV5-1
D gene: TRBD2
J gene: TRBJ2-6
clone size: NA
CDR3 protein: CASSTGLAGPSVLTF
CDR3 DNA: TGCGCCAGCAGCACAGGACTAGCGGGACCAAGCGTCCTGACCTTC

V gene: TRBV13
D gene: TRBD1
J gene: TRBJ2-2
clone size: NA
CDR3 protein: CASSLRQGAIVAGELFF
CDR3 DNA: TGTGCCAGCAGCTTACGCCAGGGGGCAATTGTGGCCGGGGAGCTGTTTTTT

V gene: TRBV5-1
D gene: NA
J gene: TRBJ2-7
clone size: many
CDR3 protein: CASSPEGGQFSYEQYF
CDR3 DNA: TGCGCCAGCAGCCCGGAGGGGGGGCAGTTCTCCTACGAGCAGTACTTC

V gene: TRBV27
D gene: TRBD1
J gene: TRBJ1-2
clone size: NA
CDR3 protein: CASSGTGNGYTF
CDR3 DNA: TGTGCCAGCAGTGGGACAGGGAATGGCTACACCTTC

V gene: TRBV6-1
D gene: TRBD2
J gene: TRBJ2-5
clone size: NA
CDR3 protein: CASTGRGQSGRGVASKYF
CDR3 DNA: TGTGCCAGCACCGGAAGGGGTCAGAGCGGGAGAGGTGTGGCGTCCAAGTACTTC

V gene: TRBV24-1
D gene: NA
J gene: TRBJ2-7
clone size: NA
CDR3 protein: CATSAARDTKYEQYF
CDR3 DNA: TGTGCCACCAGTGCTGCCCGGGACACTAAATACGAGCAGTACTTC

V gene: TRBV3-2
D gene: NA
J gene: TRBJ1-5
clone size: few
CDR3 protein: CASSSSFCPQPQHF
CDR3 DNA: TGTGCCAGCAGCTCTTCTTTCTGCCCTCAGCCCCAGCATTTT

V gene: TRBV6-5
D gene: TRBD2
J gene: TRBJ2-5
clone size: many
CDR3 protein: CASLIRAGKKETQYF
CDR3 DNA: TGTGCCAGCCTTATCCGAGCGGGAAAAAAAGAGACCCAGTACTTC

V gene: TRBV18
D gene: TRBD1
J gene: TRBJ1-1
clone size: NA
CDR3 protein: CASSPDREAFF
CDR3 DNA: TGTGCCAGCTCACCGGACAGGGAAGCTTTCTTT

V gene: TRBV6-2/TRBV6-3
D gene: TRBD2
J gene: TRBJ2-3
clone size: NA
CDR3 protein: CASCKTSGLTDTQYF
CDR3 DNA: TGTGCCAGCTGTAAGACTAGCGGCCTCACAGATACGCAGTATTTT

V gene: TRBV28
D gene: NA
J gene: TRBJ2-7
clone size: few
CDR3 protein: CASKRRRTYEQYF
CDR3 DNA: TGTGCCAGCAAGCGGCGGCGGACCTACGAGCAGTACTTC